These 26 T cell receptor beta chains originate from one sample sequenced in a study of STAT3 mutations in large granular lymphocyte leukemia. These TCRs' antigens remain unknown. Overall study results and limits: Every T-LGLL patient had at least one immunodominant TCRbeta clonotype.

Produced via immunoSEQ multiplex PCR; TCRdb's table is partial and in-frame only. The sample comprises about 7,700 clones, roughly 79% of which are singletons, and 25% rests with the top ten. The specimen sequenced was peripheral blood mononuclear cells. These receptors were obtained from a woman in her thirties or forties with T-cell large granular lymphocyte leukemia. Some clones in this sample may be carry-over from other donors' samples.

This chain connects TRBV6-6 to TRBJ2-7; maybe TRBD2 (6 bases). Trimming took 5 bases from V and 2 from J, leaving 10 bases between them. The CDR3 has 13 amino acids. Germline V gene sequence: CDR1 MNHNY, CDR2 SVGAGI (reference sequence). CDR3 in DNA: TGTGCCAGCAGTCAGGGCGGGGCCTACGAGCAGTACTTC. This encodes CASSQGGAYEQYF.

This chain joins TRBV5-4 and TRBJ2-5; TRBD1 agrees at 7 bases. This CDR3 contains 14 residues. CDR1 is SGHNT, CDR2 YYREEE, per germline (reference sequence). V shed 7 bases, J shed 5 bases, and the junction held 11 bases outside the gene matches. The chain's CDR3 is CASALQGEGETQYF. The CDR3 DNA reads as TGTGCCAGCGCCCTCCAGGGGGAAGGCGAGACCCAGTACTTC.

V gene TRBV29-1 combines with J gene TRBJ1-2, with TRBD1 identical over 7 bases. The germline V gene has CDR1 SQVTM and CDR2 ANQGSEA. The ends lost 4 bases at V and 6 bases at J; junction bases unmatched: 8. The CDR3 has 13 amino acids. DNA of the CDR3: TGCAGCGTTGCCTTACGACAGGGTAATGGCTACACCTTC. It specifies CSVALRQGNGYTF.

The V gene is TRBV6-5, the J gene TRBJ2-7, with D possibly being TRBD1 or TRBD2 (5 bases each). Between the trimmed V and J ends, which lost 6 bases and 6 bases, there was a span of 12 bases. The CDR3 contains 12 residues. CDR1 and CDR2 from the germline V gene are MNHEY and SVGAGI. The CDR3 loop is CASRPGDGEQYF. CDR3 nucleotides: TGTGCCAGCAGACCCGGGGACGGCGAGCAGTACTTC.

The chain recombines TRBV5-1 with TRBJ1-3; 8 nucleotides agree with TRBD1. CDR1 and CDR2 (germline): SGHRS, YFSETQ. J lost 2 bases, V lost 4 bases, and 2 bases had no gene match. CDR3 length equals 14 residues. In DNA form, the CDR3 reads TGCGCCAGCAGCACGGACAGGGCTGGAAACACCATATATTTT. Translation: CASSTDRAGNTIYF.

This clone was observed a single time. CDR3 sequence (DNA): TGCGCCAGCAGCTGGGACAACTCTGGGGCCAACGTCCTGACTTTC. Translated: CASSWDNSGANVLTF. The chain couples TRBV5-1 to TRBJ2-6, with D tentatively TRBD1 (6 bases). The CDR3 has 15 residues. The germline V gene encodes CDR1 SGHRS and CDR2 YFSETQ. Trimming stripped 3 bases from V and 0 bases from J, with 7 bases between.

The gene calls are TRBV27 and TRBJ1-2; perhaps TRBD1 as D (6 bases). V dropped 5 bases and J dropped 4 bases, with 11 bases sitting between them. The CDR3 has 13 amino acids. Germline lookup yields CDR1 MNHEY and CDR2 SMNVEV (reference sequence). The CDR3 DNA sequence: TGTGCCAGCAGTGAACAGGGAACCTATGGCTACACCTTC. Translation: CASSEQGTYGYTF.

The count of this clone is one. The chain joins TRBV18 to TRBJ2-3, with TRBD2 matching over 14 bases. Germline CDR1 and CDR2: KGHSH and LQKENI. The CDR3 runs 15 residues. V lost 3 bases, J lost 4 bases, and 0 bases stayed unmatched. CDR3 DNA: TGTGCCAGCTCACCGGGACTAGCGGGAGCAGATACGCAGTATTTT. Translating it yields CASSPGLAGADTQYF.

This chain links TRBV5-4 with TRBJ1-2; D is undetermined. Germline loops: CDR1 SGHNT, CDR2 YYREEE (reference sequence). With 7 bases removed from V and 4 bases from J, the gap between germline ends came to 14 bases. The CDR3 spans 13 residues. CDR3 coding DNA: TGTGCCAGCTCGGAAGAGGGCGGCTATGGCTACACCTTC. Amino acids: CASSEEGGYGYTF.

In this sample, this clone turned up once. The chain links TRBV29-1 to TRBJ2-3, with 12 positions matching TRBD2. The germline V gene has CDR1 SQVTM and CDR2 ANQGSEA. CDR3 length equals 16 residues. The V and J ends lost 5 bases and 3 bases, in that order; junction bases with no gene match: 9. This chain's CDR3 is CSVRSGTSGPTDTQYF. In DNA form, the CDR3 reads TGCAGCGTTCGTTCCGGGACTAGCGGGCCAACAGATACGCAGTATTTT.

The chain links TRBV13 to TRBJ2-7, with D perhaps assigned TRBD1 or TRBD2 (5 bases each). Germline values: CDR1 PRHDT, CDR2 FYEKMQ (reference sequence). The CDR3 has 14 amino acids. Trimming cost V 1 base and J 4 bases, with 11 bases left between them. Here the CDR3 DNA reads TGTGCCAGCAGCTTAGAGCGGACAAATTACGAGCAGTACTTC. Amino acids: CASSLERTNYEQYF.

This rearrangement joins TRBV7-9 to TRBJ1-2; 8 bases are a match to TRBD1. Trimming took 4 bases from V and 3 from J; bases not matched to a gene: 7. This CDR3 is built from 15 residues. CDR1 and CDR2 from the germline V gene are SEHNR and FQNEAQ (reference sequence). The CDR3: CASSSWGQEYYGYTF. The CDR3 nucleotides are TGTGCCAGCAGCTCATGGGGACAGGAGTACTATGGCTACACCTTC.

This clone was counted a single time. The chain uses TRBV7-9 and TRBJ2-1, with a tentative D call TRBD2 (6 bases). The V gene's germline CDR1 is SEHNR and CDR2 FQNEAQ (reference sequence). The CDR3 contains 15 residues. V shed 4 bases and J shed 5 bases, with 15 bases lying between them. In nucleotides, the CDR3 is TGTGCCAGCAGCTCTCTGGGCGGGATCAACAATGAGCAGTTCTTC. Its protein is CASSSLGGINNEQFF.

The rearrangement uses TRBV25-1 and TRBJ1-1; 7 bases fit TRBD1. With 0 bases clipped from V and 4 bases from J, the junction kept 5 bases outside the gene matches. The CDR3 runs 15 residues. Germline values: CDR1 MGHDK, CDR2 SYGVNS. CDR3 amino acids: CASSEYEGAGTEAFF. As DNA, the CDR3 is TGTGCCAGCAGTGAATATGAGGGGGCGGGCACTGAAGCTTTCTTT.

The V call is TRBV30, the J call TRBJ1-2; 8 positions agree with TRBD1. Germline CDR1 is GTSNPN and CDR2 is SVGIG (reference sequence). V shed 2 bases and J 8 bases; nucleotides not matched to a gene: 10. The CDR3 spans 14 residues. The CDR3 sequence is CAWSLQGEEYGYTF. CDR3 in DNA: TGTGCCTGGAGTTTACAGGGGGAGGAATACGGCTACACCTTC.

The rearrangement joins TRBV2 to TRBJ1-5; TRBD1 matches 7 bases. CDR1 and CDR2 from the germline V gene are SNHLY and FYNNEI. The V and J ends lost 5 bases and 7 bases, in that order; junction bases with no gene match: 8. The CDR3 spans 14 residues. CDR3 in DNA: TGTGCCAGCAGTCCCTGGACAGGCCAACAGCCCCAGCATTTT. This codes for CASSPWTGQQPQHF. Complete variable domain (other parts from reference TRBV2 and TRBJ1-5): EPEVTQTPSHQVTQMGQEVILRCVPISNHLYFYWYRQILGQKVEFLVSFYNNEISEKSEIFDDQFSVERPDGSNFTLKIRSTKLEDSAMYFCASSPWTGQQPQHFGDGTRLSIL.

J is TRBJ1-2 and V is TRBV2, with 7 bases matching TRBD1. This CDR3 is built from 13 residues. J lost 7 bases, V lost 6 bases, and 8 bases had no gene match. CDR1 and CDR2 from the germline V gene are SNHLY and FYNNEI. DNA of the CDR3: TGTGCCAGCAGGGAAACAGGGGTACGTGGCTACACCTTC. Amino acid sequence: CASRETGVRGYTF.

J is TRBJ2-7 and V is TRBV7-2; TRBD2 is a possible D gene (6 bases). CDR3 length: 13 amino acids. With 4 bases removed from V and 6 bases from J, the gap between germline ends came to 13 bases. In germline, CDR1 is SGHTA, CDR2 FQGNSA. The CDR3 DNA reads TGTGCCAGCAGCTCTACACTAGCTGGCGAGCAGTACTTC. Translation gives CASSSTLAGEQYF. The whole variable domain, remainder taken from reference TRBV7-2 and TRBJ2-7, is GAGVSQSPSNKVTEKGKDVELRCDPISGHTALYWYRQSLGQGLEFLIYFQGNSAPDKSGLPSDRFSAERTGGSVSTLTIQRTQQEDSAVYLCASSSTLAGEQYFGPGTRLTVT.

V gene TRBV7-9 combines with J gene TRBJ1-1, with D unclear. The V and J ends lost 2 bases and 5 bases respectively, with 21 bases between them. The germline CDR1 and CDR2 sequences are SEHNR and FQNEAQ (reference sequence). The CDR3 contains 17 residues. CDR3: CASSLSSILTGGTEAFF. The CDR3 DNA follows: TGTGCCAGCAGCTTAAGTAGCATCTTAACCGGTGGGACTGAAGCTTTCTTT.

This clone was detected once. The chain combines TRBV7-9 with TRBJ2-7; D unresolved. CDR3 size: 12 residues. The germline V gene has CDR1 SEHNR and CDR2 FQNEAQ (reference sequence). V was clipped by 5 bases and J by 2 bases, with 7 bases between them. CDR3 nucleotides: TGTGCCAGCAGCCCTTCCCCCTACGAGCAGTACTTC. Translated: CASSPSPYEQYF.

The V call is TRBV7-9, the J call TRBJ1-4; 8 bases map to TRBD1. In germline, CDR1 is SEHNR, CDR2 FQNEAQ (reference sequence). This CDR3 spans 15 amino acids. Trimming removed 1 base from V and 7 bases from J; junction bases left unmatched: 5. CDR3 nucleotides: TGTGCCAGCAGCTTAGGACAGGGGCAAGGTGAAAAACTGTTTTTT. Residues: CASSLGQGQGEKLFF.

This chain connects TRBV19 to TRBJ1-2; no definite D call. The CDR3 runs to 11 residues. Trimming took 3 bases from V and 5 from J, leaving 4 bases between them. Germline lookup yields CDR1 LNHDA and CDR2 SQIVND (reference sequence). For the CDR3, the DNA is TGTGCCAGTAGTATGGGGTATGGCTACACCTTC. It yields the protein CASSMGYGYTF.

The V gene is TRBV5-5, the J gene TRBJ1-1; D is undetermined. This CDR3 contains 12 residues. V lost 5 bases to trimming and J lost 6 bases, with 11 bases between them. Per germline, CDR1 SGHKS and CDR2 YYEKEE (reference sequence). The CDR3 protein is CASSWRWAEAFF. CDR3 bases: TGTGCCAGCAGTTGGAGGTGGGCTGAAGCTTTCTTT.

The chain employs TRBV19 and TRBJ2-1; 7 bases line up with TRBD2. Germline lookup yields CDR1 LNHDA and CDR2 SQIVND (reference sequence). The CDR3 length is 13 residues. After removal of 6 bases from V and 6 bases from J, the junction contained 5 bases not matched to a gene. The CDR3 is CASSLLAANEQFF. The CDR3 bases are TGTGCCAGTAGCTTGCTAGCGGCCAATGAGCAGTTCTTC.

The chain is built from TRBV18 and TRBJ2-7, with D possibly being TRBD2 (6 bases). The CDR3 runs to 12 residues. The V gene lost 6 bases and the J gene lost 5 bases, with 11 bases spanning the gap. Germline loops: CDR1 KGHSH, CDR2 LQKENI. For the CDR3, the DNA is TGTGCCAGCTCGCTTTCGGGGGACGAGCAGTACTTC. This gives the protein CASSLSGDEQYF.

V gene TRBV5-4 combines with J gene TRBJ1-1, with D perhaps TRBD1 (6 bases). The germline V gene encodes CDR1 SGHNT and CDR2 YYREEE (reference sequence). This CDR3 spans 13 amino acids. Trimming shortened V by 3 bases and J by 6 bases, and 12 bases separated the two germline ends. CDR3 amino acids: CASSYPQGSEAFF. CDR3 DNA: TGTGCCAGCAGCTACCCTCAGGGGTCTGAAGCTTTCTTT.